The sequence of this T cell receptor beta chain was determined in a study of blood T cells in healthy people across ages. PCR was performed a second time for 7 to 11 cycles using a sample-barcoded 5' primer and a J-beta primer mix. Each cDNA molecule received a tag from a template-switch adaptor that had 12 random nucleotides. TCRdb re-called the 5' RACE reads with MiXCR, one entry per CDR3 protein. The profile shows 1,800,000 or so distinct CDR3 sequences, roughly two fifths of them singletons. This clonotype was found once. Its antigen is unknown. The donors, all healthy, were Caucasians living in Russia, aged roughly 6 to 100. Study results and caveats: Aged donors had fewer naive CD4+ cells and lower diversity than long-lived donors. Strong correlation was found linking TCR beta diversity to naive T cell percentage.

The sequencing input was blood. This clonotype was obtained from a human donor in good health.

Here the CDR3 DNA reads TGTGCCAGCAGTTTAGAGGCTAGCGGCTATGAGCAGTTCTTC. As protein: CASSLEASGYEQFF. The chain carries TRBV28 and TRBJ2-1; 7 positions match TRBD2. Per the germline V gene, CDR1 is MDHEN and CDR2 is SYDVKM. The CDR3 runs 14 residues. V was pared by 2 bases and J by 8 bases, with 6 bases of the junction left unmatched.